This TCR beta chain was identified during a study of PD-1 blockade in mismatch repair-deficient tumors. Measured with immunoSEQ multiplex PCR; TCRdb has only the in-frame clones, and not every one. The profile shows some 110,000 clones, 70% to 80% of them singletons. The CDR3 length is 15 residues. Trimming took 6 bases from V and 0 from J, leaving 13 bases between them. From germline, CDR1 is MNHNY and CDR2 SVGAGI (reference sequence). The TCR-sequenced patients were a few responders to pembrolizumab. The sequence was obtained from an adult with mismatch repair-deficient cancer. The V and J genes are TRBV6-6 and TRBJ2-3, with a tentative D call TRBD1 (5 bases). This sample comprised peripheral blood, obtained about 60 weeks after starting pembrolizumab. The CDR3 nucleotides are TGTGCCAGCAGGTCACAGGATTCTAGCACAGATACGCAGTATTTT. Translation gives CASRSQDSSTDTQYF.